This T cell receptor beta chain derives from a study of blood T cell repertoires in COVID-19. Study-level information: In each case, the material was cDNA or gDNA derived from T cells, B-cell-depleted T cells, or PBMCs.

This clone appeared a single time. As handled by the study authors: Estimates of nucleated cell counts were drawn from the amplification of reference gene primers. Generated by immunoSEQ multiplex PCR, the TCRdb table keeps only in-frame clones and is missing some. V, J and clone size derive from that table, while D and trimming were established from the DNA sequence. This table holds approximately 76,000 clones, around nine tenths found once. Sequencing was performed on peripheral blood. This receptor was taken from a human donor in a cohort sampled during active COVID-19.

As DNA, the CDR3 is TGTGCCAGCAGCCCGACAGGGGGAATCAACGAGCAGTACTTC. Translating it yields CASSPTGGINEQYF. V is TRBV27 and J is TRBJ2-7, with 9 positions matching TRBD1. The CDR3 covers 14 residues. Germline assignment: CDR1 MNHEY and CDR2 SMNVEV (reference sequence). V dropped 6 bases and J dropped 5; count of bases not matched to a gene: 8.